This T cell receptor beta chain derives from a study of cytomegalovirus exposure and HLA in healthy donors. About the study: The same platform was used for the 130 or so validation repertoires as for the roughly 730 first-cohort repertoires, as reported in a later analysis. Study findings and constraints: TCR sequences were mostly rare, though some public TCRs occurred in many donors. In vitro confirmation showed three CMV-associated chains to be CMV antigen specific.

Sequencing used immunoSEQ multiplex PCR; TCRdb keeps in-frame clones, though not all of them. Of 200,000 to 300,000 clones in the sample, roughly 87% are singletons; the top ten hold 2.5% to 3.5%. From the approximately 110-subject validation cohort, which was separate from the approximately 720-subject first cohort, the donors were drawn. The CDR3 has 16 amino acids. The germline V gene encodes CDR1 MNHNS and CDR2 SASEGT. Concerning this clone: Antigen: not known. The germline gene is not matched at one end of the junction; a read error may be the cause.

This clonotype was obtained from a woman in her thirties in good health and CMV-seronegative. Sequences were obtained from PBMCs. The chain links TRBV6-1 to TRBJ2-7, with 9 bases lining up with TRBD1. This CDR3 is CASSQAGTGLSYEQYF. The CDR3 bases are TGTGCCAGCAGTCAAGCCGGGACAGGGCTCTCCTACGAGCAGTACTTC.